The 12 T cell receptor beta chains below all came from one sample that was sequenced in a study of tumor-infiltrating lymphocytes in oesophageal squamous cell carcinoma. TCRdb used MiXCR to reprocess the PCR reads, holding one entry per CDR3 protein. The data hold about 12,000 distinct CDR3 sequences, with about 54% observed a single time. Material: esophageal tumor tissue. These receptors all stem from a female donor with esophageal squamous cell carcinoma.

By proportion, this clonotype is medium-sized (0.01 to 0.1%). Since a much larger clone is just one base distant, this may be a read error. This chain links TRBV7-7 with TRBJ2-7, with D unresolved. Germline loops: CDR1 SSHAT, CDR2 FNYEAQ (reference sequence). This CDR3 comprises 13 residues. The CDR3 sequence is CASSLESNNEQYF. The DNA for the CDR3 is TGTGCTAGCAGCTTAGAATCCAACAATGAGCAGTACTTC.

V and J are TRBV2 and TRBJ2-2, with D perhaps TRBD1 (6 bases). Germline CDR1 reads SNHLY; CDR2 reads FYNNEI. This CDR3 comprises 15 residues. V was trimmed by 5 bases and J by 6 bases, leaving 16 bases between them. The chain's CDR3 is CASSPGTLRPGELFF. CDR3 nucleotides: TGTGCCAGCAGTCCCGGGACACTAAGACCCGGGGAGCTGTTTTTT.

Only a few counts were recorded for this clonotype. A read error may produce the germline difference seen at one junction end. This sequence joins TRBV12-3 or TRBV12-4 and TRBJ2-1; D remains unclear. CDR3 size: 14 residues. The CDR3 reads CASSPYASSETQCF. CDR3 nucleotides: TGTGCCAGCAGCCCCTACGCGAGTTCAGAGACCCAGTGCTTC.

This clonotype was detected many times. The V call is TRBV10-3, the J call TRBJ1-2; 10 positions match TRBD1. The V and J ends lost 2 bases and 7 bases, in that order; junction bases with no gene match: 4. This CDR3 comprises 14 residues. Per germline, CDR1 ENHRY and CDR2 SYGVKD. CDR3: CAISEADRGLGYTF. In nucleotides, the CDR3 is TGTGCCATCAGTGAGGCTGACAGGGGGCTTGGCTACACCTTC.

The CDR3 coding sequence is TGTGCCAGCAGTTACGGGACTAGCCGCACAGATACGCAGTATTTT. This sequence encodes CASSYGTSRTDTQYF. V is TRBV6-6 and J is TRBJ2-3; 9 nucleotides agree with TRBD2. The ends lost 2 bases at V and 1 base at J; junction bases unmatched: 1. The CDR3 consists of 15 residues. The V gene's germline CDR1 is MNHNY and CDR2 SVGAGI (reference sequence).

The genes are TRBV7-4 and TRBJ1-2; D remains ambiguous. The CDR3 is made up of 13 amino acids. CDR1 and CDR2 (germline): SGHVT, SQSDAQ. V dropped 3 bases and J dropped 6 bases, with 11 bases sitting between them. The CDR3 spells CASSLNGFDGYTF. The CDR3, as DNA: TGTGCCAGCAGCTTGAACGGATTTGATGGCTACACCTTC.

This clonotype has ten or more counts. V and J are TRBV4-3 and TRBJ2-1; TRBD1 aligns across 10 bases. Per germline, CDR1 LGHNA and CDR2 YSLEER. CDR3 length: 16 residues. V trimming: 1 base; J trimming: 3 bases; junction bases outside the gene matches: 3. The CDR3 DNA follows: TGCGCCAGCAGCCAAGCGACAGGGGGCGACTACAATGAGCAGTTCTTC. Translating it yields CASSQATGGDYNEQFF.

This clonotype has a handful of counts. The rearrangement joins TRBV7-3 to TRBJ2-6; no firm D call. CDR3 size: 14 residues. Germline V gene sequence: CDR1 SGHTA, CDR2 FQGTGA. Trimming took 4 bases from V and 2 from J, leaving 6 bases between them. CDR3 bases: TGTGCCAGCAGCTCTTCCCCTGGGGCCAACGTCCTGACTTTC. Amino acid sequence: CASSSSPGANVLTF.

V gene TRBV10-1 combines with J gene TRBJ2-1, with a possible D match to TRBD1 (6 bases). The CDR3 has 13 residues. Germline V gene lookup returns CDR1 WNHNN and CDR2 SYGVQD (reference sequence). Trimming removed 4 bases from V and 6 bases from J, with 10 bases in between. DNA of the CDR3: TGCGCCAGCAGTGCGTTCAGGGGCAATGAGCAGTTCTTC. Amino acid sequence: CASSAFRGNEQFF.

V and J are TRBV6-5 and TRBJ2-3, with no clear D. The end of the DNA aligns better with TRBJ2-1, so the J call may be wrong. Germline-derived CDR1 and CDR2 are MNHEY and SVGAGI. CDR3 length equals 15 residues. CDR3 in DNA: TGTGCCAGCAGTTACTGGGGAACTTTCACAGATACGCAGTTCTTC. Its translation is CASSYWGTFTDTQFF.

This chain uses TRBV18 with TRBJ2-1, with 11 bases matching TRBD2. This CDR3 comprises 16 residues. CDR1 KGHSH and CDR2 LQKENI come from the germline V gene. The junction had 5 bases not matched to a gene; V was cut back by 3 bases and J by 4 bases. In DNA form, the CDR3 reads TGTGCCAGCTCACCCCTTGGGACTAGCGGATACAATGAGCAGTTCTTC. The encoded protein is CASSPLGTSGYNEQFF.

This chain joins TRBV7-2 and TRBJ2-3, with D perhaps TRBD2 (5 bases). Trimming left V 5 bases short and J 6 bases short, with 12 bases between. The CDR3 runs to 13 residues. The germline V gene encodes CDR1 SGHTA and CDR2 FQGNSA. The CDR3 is CASSPGLEDTQYF. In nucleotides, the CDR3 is TGTGCCAGCAGCCCTGGACTGGAGGATACGCAGTATTTT.